This is a list of T cell receptor beta chains from one sample in a study of CD8+CD57+ T cells in acquired aplastic anemia. Each CDR3 protein is one row after TCRdb ran MiXCR on the reads. The top ten clones hold about 23% of a sample with tens of thousands of distinct CDR3 sequences, 76% of them seen once. The specimen was sorted CD4+, CD8+, or CD8+CD57+ T cells (not recorded which) from PBMCs. These receptors all stem from a human donor in good health, serving as a control. CDR3s include the opening cysteine and the closing phenylalanine or tryptophan. D genes are given only for firm matches. Rows may omit the clone size; those that give it use once, few, many or a size class.

abundance: NA; d_gene: NA; v_gene: TRBV15; j_gene: TRBJ1-1; CDR3aa: CATSRTYNTEAFF; CDR3nt: TGTGCCACCAGCCGGACATATAACACTGAAGCTTTCTTT
abundance: NA; d_gene: TRBD1; v_gene: TRBV7-2; j_gene: TRBJ2-1; CDR3aa: CASSLKTGYNEQFF; CDR3nt: TGTGCCAGTAGTCTCAAGACAGGGTACAATGAGCAGTTCTTC
abundance: NA; d_gene: TRBD1; v_gene: TRBV7-2; j_gene: TRBJ2-7; CDR3aa: CAGSPPDRGHEQYF; CDR3nt: TGTGCCGGCAGTCCCCCAGACAGGGGGCACGAGCAGTACTTC
abundance: NA; d_gene: NA; v_gene: TRBV4-1; j_gene: TRBJ1-6; CDR3aa: CASSQDKSGSPLHF; CDR3nt: TGCGCCAGCAGCCAAGATAAGTCGGGTTCACCCCTCCACTTT
abundance: NA; d_gene: NA; v_gene: TRBV2; j_gene: TRBJ1-5; CDR3aa: CARGVANNQPQHF; CDR3nt: TGTGCCAGGGGTGTAGCCAACAATCAGCCCCAGCATTTT
abundance: NA; d_gene: TRBD2; v_gene: TRBV10-3; j_gene: TRBJ2-7; CDR3aa: CAISESPSGGSYEQYF; CDR3nt: TGTGCCATCAGTGAGTCGCCTAGCGGGGGATCCTACGAGCAGTACTTC
abundance: NA; d_gene: NA; v_gene: TRBV7-9; j_gene: TRBJ2-7; CDR3aa: CASSLASGEQYF; CDR3nt: TGTGCCAGCAGCTTAGCATCGGGCGAGCAGTACTTC
abundance: few; d_gene: TRBD1; v_gene: TRBV10-2; j_gene: TRBJ2-7; CDR3aa: CASSRDSHYEQYF; CDR3nt: TGCGCCAGCTCTCGGGACAGCCACTACGAGCAGTACTTC
abundance: NA; d_gene: TRBD2; v_gene: TRBV11-2; j_gene: TRBJ2-3; CDR3aa: CASTPRSGGPGDTQYF; CDR3nt: TGTGCCAGCACCCCTCGTAGCGGGGGGCCGGGAGATACGCAGTATTTT
abundance: NA; d_gene: NA; v_gene: TRBV2; j_gene: TRBJ1-4; CDR3aa: CASSLLGATNEKLFF; CDR3nt: TGTGCCAGCAGTCTCCTTGGGGCAACTAATGAAAAACTGTTTTTT
abundance: NA; d_gene: NA; v_gene: TRBV7-6; j_gene: TRBJ1-1; CDR3aa: CASTVGMNTEAFF; CDR3nt: TGTGCCTCTACCGTGGGAATGAACACTGAAGCTTTCTTT
abundance: once; d_gene: NA; v_gene: TRBV10-2; j_gene: TRBJ1-1; CDR3aa: CASRIAEGGTEAFF; CDR3nt: TGCGCCAGCAGGATCGCGGAGGGGGGCACTGAAGCTTTCTTT
abundance: NA; d_gene: NA; v_gene: TRBV29-1; j_gene: TRBJ1-1; CDR3aa: CSGRRGIDTEAFF; CDR3nt: TGCAGCGGCCGACGGGGTATCGACACTGAAGCTTTCTTT
abundance: NA; d_gene: NA; v_gene: TRBV15; j_gene: TRBJ1-4; CDR3aa: CATSARTATNEKLFF; CDR3nt: TGTGCCACCAGTGCCAGGACAGCAACTAATGAAAAACTGTTTTTT
abundance: NA; d_gene: TRBD1; v_gene: TRBV2; j_gene: TRBJ1-2; CDR3aa: CASGDRGNGYTF; CDR3nt: TGTGCCAGCGGGGACAGGGGGAATGGCTACACCTTC
abundance: once; d_gene: NA; v_gene: TRBV15; j_gene: TRBJ2-7; CDR3aa: CATSVGTALGEQYF; CDR3nt: TGTGCCACCAGCGTGGGAACCGCCCTGGGCGAGCAGTACTTC
abundance: NA; d_gene: NA; v_gene: TRBV7-8; j_gene: TRBJ2-2; CDR3aa: CASSGVGGLNTGELFF; CDR3nt: TGTGCCAGCAGTGGAGTGGGGGGCTTGAACACCGGGGAGCTGTTTTTT
abundance: NA; d_gene: NA; v_gene: TRBV10-3; j_gene: TRBJ2-7; CDR3aa: CAISDPGSSYEQYF; CDR3nt: TGTGCCATCAGTGACCCGGGGAGCTCCTACGAGCAGTACTTC
abundance: few; d_gene: NA; v_gene: TRBV15; j_gene: TRBJ2-5; CDR3aa: CAIARGNKETQYF; CDR3nt: TGTGCCATCGCACGGGGTAACAAAGAGACCCAGTACTTC